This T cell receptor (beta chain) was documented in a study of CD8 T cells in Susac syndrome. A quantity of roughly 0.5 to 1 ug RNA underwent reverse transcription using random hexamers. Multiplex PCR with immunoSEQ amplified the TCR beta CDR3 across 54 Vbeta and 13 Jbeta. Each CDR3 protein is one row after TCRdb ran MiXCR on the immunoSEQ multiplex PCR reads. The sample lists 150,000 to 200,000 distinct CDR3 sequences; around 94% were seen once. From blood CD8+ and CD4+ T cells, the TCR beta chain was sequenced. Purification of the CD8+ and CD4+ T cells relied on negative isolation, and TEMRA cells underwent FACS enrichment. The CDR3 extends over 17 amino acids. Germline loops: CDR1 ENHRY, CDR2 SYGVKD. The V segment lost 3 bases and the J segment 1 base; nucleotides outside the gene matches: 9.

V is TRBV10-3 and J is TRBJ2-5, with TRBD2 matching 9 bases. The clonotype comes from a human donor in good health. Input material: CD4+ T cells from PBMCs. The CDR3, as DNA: TGTGCCATCAGTGATCTGGCGGGGGGGGCGGGCCAAGAGACCCAGTACTTC. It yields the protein CAISDLAGGAGQETQYF.